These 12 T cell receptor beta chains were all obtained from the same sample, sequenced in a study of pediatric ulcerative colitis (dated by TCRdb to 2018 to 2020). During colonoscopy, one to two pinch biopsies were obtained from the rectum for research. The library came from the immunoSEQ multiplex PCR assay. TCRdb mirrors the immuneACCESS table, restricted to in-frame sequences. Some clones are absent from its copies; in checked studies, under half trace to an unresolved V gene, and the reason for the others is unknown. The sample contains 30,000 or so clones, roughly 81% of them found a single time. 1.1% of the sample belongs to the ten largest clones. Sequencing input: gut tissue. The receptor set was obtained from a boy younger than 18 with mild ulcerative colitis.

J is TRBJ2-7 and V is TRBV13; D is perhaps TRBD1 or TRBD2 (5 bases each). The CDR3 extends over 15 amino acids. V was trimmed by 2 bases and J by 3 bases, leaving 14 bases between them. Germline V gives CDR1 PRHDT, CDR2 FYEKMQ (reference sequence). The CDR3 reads CASSLLRGPLYEQYF. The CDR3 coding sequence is TGTGCCAGCAGCTTACTTAGGGGACCCCTCTACGAGCAGTACTTC. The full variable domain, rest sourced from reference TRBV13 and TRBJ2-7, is AAGVIQSPRHLIKEKRETATLKCYPIPRHDTVYWYQQGPGQDPQFLISFYEKMQSDKGSIPDRFSAQQFSDYHSELNMSSLELGDSALYFCASSLLRGPLYEQYFGPGTRLTVT.

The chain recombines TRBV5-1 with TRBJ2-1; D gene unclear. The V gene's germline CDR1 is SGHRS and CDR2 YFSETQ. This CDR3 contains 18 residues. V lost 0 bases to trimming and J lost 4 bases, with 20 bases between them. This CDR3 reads CASSLVWTPDGLYNEQFF. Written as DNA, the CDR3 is TGCGCCAGCAGCTTGGTCTGGACCCCGGACGGATTATACAATGAGCAGTTCTTC.

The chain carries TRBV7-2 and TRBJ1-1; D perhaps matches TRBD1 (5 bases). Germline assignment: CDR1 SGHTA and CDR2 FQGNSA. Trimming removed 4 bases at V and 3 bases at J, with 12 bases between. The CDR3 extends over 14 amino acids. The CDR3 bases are TGTGCCAGCAGCTGGGGGAGAAGGTACACTGAAGCTTTCTTT. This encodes CASSWGRRYTEAFF.

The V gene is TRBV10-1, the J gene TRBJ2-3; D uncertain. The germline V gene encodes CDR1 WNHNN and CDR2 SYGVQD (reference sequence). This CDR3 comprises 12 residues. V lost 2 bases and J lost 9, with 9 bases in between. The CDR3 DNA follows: TGCGCCAGCAGTGAGACTACCCGAACGCAGTATTTT. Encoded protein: CASSETTRTQYF.

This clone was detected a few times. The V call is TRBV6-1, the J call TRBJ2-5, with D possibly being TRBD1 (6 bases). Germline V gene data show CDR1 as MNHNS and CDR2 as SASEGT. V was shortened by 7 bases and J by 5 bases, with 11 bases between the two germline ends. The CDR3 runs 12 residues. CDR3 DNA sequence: TGTGCCAGCATCAGGGGCGGGGAGACCCAGTACTTC. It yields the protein CASIRGGETQYF.

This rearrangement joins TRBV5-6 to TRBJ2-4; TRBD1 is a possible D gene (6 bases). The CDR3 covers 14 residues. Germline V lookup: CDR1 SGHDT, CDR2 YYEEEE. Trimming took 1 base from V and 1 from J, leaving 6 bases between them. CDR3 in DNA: TGTGCCAGCAGCTTGACAGGGGCCAAAAACATTCAGTACTTC. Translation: CASSLTGAKNIQYF.

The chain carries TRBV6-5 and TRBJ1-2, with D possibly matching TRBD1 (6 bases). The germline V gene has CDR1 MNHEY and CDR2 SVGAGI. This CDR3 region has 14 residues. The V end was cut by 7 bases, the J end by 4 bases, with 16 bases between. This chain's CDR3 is CASTYNGTFYGYTF. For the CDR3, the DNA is TGTGCCAGCACCTATAATGGGACATTCTATGGCTACACCTTC.

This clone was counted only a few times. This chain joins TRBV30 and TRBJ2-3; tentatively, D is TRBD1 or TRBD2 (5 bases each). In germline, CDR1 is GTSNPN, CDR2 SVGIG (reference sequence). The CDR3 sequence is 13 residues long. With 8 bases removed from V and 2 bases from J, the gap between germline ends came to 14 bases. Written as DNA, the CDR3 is TGTGCCAGGGACGGCAAGGACACAGATACGCAGTATTTT. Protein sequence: CARDGKDTDTQYF.

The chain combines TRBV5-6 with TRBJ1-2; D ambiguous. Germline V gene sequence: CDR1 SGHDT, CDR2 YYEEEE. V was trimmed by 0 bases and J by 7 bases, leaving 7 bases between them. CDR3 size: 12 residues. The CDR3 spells CASSLEGGGYTF. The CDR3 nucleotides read TGTGCCAGCAGCTTGGAGGGCGGTGGCTACACCTTC.

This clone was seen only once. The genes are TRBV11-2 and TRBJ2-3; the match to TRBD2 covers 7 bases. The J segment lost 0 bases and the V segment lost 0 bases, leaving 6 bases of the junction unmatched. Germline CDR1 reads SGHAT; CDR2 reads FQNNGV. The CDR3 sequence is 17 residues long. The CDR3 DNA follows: TGTGCCAGCAGCTTAGATGGGGAGGGGATTAGCACAGATACGCAGTATTTT. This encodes CASSLDGEGISTDTQYF.

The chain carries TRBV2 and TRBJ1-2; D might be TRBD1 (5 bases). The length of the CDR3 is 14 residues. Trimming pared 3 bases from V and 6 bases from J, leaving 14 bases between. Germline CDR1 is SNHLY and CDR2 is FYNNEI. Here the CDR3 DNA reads TGTGCCAGCAGTGAGGGGACGGATAAAGATGGCTACACCTTC. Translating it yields CASSEGTDKDGYTF.

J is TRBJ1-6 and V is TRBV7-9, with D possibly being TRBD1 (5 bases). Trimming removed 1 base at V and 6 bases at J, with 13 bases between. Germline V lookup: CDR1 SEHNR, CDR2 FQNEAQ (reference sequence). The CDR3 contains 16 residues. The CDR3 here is CASSLVGRDGNSPLHF. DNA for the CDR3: TGTGCCAGCAGCTTAGTCGGCAGGGATGGTAATTCACCCCTCCACTTT.